The source of this T cell receptor (beta chain) is a study of Graves' ophthalmopathy and Graves' hyperthyroidism. The authors amplified TCR beta CDR3 regions from RNA transcripts. RT-PCR with HTBI primers came first, then second-round multiplex PCR. TCRdb reanalysed the multiplex PCR reads using MiXCR and keeps one entry per CDR3 protein. The table lists some 520,000 distinct CDR3 sequences, 13% to 15% of them singletons. The study excluded patients with other autoimmune diseases, uncontrolled infections, pregnancy or lactation. Diagnosis relied on clinical symptoms, serum thyroxine, TRAb, thyroid ultrasound and orbital computed tomography. Findings and limits, study-wide: Ophthalmopathy was separated from stable hyperthyroidism by a 13-signature model with 87.88% sensitivity and 65% to 82% specificity. Blood also contained most of the expanded thyroid clonotypes above 0.001 frequency.

Trimming left V 6 bases short and J 2 bases short, with 8 bases between. CDR3 size: 12 residues. CDR1 is MNHNS, CDR2 SASEGT, per germline. In this sample, this clonotype turned up many times. Antigen specificity is unknown. Material for sequencing was blood. The clonotype was recovered from a woman aged 30 to 39 with Graves' ophthalmopathy. V is TRBV6-1 and J is TRBJ2-7; the D is unclear. CDR3 loop: CASSGRTYEQYF. The CDR3 nucleotides are TGTGCCAGCAGCGGCAGAACCTACGAGCAGTACTTC.